What follows are 5 T cell receptor beta chains derived from one specimen sequenced in a study of T cell responses to AZD1222 COVID-19 vaccine. The method was immunoSEQ multiplex PCR; TCRdb's version includes in-frame clones alone and lacks a portion of them. Of 130,000 to 150,000 clones listed, over 85% were seen once; the top ten hold roughly 6%. The sample consisted of peripheral blood, taken on day 0 of AZD1222 vaccination. Receptors originate from an adult in good health.

The chain has TRBV19 and TRBJ2-7; no definite D call. Trimming left V 5 bases short and J 3 bases short, with 8 bases between. CDR1 and CDR2 (germline): LNHDA, SQIVND (reference sequence). The CDR3 totals 12 residues. The CDR3 DNA sequence: TGTGCCAGTAGTCCATCTAGCTACGAGCAGTACTTC. Amino acids: CASSPSSYEQYF.

The V and J genes are TRBV7-9 and TRBJ1-1; a possible D gene is TRBD1 (6 bases). V was trimmed by 5 bases and J by 5 bases, leaving 18 bases between them. CDR1 and CDR2 (germline): SEHNR, FQNEAQ (reference sequence). The CDR3 contains 15 residues. CDR3 in DNA: TGTGCCAGCAGCAACGGGGCAGGGGTGTGGACTGAAGCTTTCTTT. This codes for CASSNGAGVWTEAFF.

J is TRBJ2-1 and V is TRBV6-2 or TRBV6-3; TRBD2 matches 9 bases. The CDR3 loop spans 14 amino acids. From germline, CDR1 is MNHEY and CDR2 SVGEGT. Unmatched junction bases numbered 9, after V lost 8 bases and J lost 7 bases. CDR3 sequence (DNA): TGTGCCAGCCGCCGTAGCGGGAGTAGAAATGAGCAGTTCTTC. It translates to CASRRSGSRNEQFF.

The chain recombines TRBV7-9 with TRBJ1-2, with 9 bases fitting TRBD1. There are 14 residues in the CDR3. CDR1 is SEHNR, CDR2 FQNEAQ, per germline (reference sequence). V shed 5 bases and J 7 bases; nucleotides not matched to a gene: 8. The CDR3 protein is CASSPGTGGSGYTF. The CDR3 nucleotides read TGTGCCAGCAGCCCAGGTACAGGGGGCTCTGGCTACACCTTC.

The chain uses TRBV28 and TRBJ2-6; 8 bases line up with TRBD1. The CDR3 consists of 17 residues. The trim removed 6 bases at V and 3 bases at J, leaving 10 bases unmatched. The germline CDR1 and CDR2 sequences are MDHEN and SYDVKM. The CDR3 bases are TGTGCCAGCAGCCCTGGGACAGGTTGGAGTGGGGCCAACGTCCTGACTTTC. The encoded protein is CASSPGTGWSGANVLTF.